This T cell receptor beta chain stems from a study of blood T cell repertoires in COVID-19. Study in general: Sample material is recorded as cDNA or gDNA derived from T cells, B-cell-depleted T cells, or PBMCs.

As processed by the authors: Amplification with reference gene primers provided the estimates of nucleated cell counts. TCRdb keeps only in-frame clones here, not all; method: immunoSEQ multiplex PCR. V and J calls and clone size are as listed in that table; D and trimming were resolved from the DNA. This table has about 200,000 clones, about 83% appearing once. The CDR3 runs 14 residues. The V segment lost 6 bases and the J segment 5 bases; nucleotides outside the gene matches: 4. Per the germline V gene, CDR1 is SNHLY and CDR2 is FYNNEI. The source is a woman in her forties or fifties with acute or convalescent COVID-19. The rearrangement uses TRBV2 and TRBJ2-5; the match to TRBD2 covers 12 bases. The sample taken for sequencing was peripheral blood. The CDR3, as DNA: TGTGCCAGCAGACTAGCGGGAGGCGGTGAGACCCAGTACTTC. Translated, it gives CASRLAGGGETQYF.